The 30 T cell receptor beta chains presented below share a single source sample, sequenced in a study of blood T cell repertoires in COVID-19. The method was immunoSEQ multiplex PCR; TCRdb's version includes in-frame clones alone and lacks a portion of them. This table has some 240,000 clones, around 89% appearing once. The sequencing input was peripheral blood. Every receptor here comes from a woman aged 55-69 years with COVID-19, enrolled during active disease.

The chain combines TRBV6-5 with TRBJ2-1; 7 nucleotides match TRBD1. The junction had 4 bases not matched to a gene; V was cut back by 3 bases and J by 5 bases. The CDR3 sequence is 14 residues long. The germline CDR1 and CDR2 sequences are MNHEY and SVGAGI. The CDR3 sequence: CASSYLTGDNEQFF. The CDR3 DNA follows: TGTGCCAGCAGTTATCTAACAGGGGACAATGAGCAGTTCTTC.

The chain is built from TRBV5-6 and TRBJ1-1; the D gene is possibly TRBD1 (5 bases). CDR3 length: 15 residues. V lost 2 bases and J 4 bases, leaving 15 bases between the germline ends. Germline V gene sequence: CDR1 SGHDT, CDR2 YYEEEE. As DNA, the CDR3 is TGTGCCAGCAGCTTAATGGGGGGGAGAGGCACTGAAGCTTTCTTT. As protein: CASSLMGGRGTEAFF. The full variable domain, its missing parts supplied by reference TRBV5-6 and TRBJ1-1, is DAGVTQSPTHLIKTRGQQVTLRCSPKSGHDTVSWYQQALGQGPQFIFQYYEEEERQRGNFPDRFSGHQFPNYSSELNVNALLLGDSALYLCASSLMGGRGTEAFFGQGTRLTVV.

V is TRBV19 and J is TRBJ2-1; possible D gene TRBD1, 6 bases. This CDR3 contains 13 residues. The germline V gene has CDR1 LNHDA and CDR2 SQIVND (reference sequence). V dropped 5 bases and J dropped 9 bases, with 14 bases sitting between them. The CDR3 sequence is CASSVQGKGEQFF. The CDR3 DNA is TGTGCCAGTAGTGTACAGGGTAAGGGTGAGCAGTTCTTC.

This chain connects TRBV7-3 to TRBJ2-7, with D possibly TRBD1 on 6 matching bases. V was clipped by 2 bases and J by 2 bases, with 10 bases between them. The CDR3 covers 14 residues. In germline, CDR1 is SGHTA, CDR2 FQGTGA. This CDR3 is CASSLRGQTYEQYF. The CDR3 DNA reads as TGTGCCAGCAGCTTACGGGGACAAACCTACGAGCAGTACTTC.

This clone came up a few times. The CDR3 reads CASSGGTGSNQPQHF. The CDR3 DNA sequence: TGTGCCAGCAGCGGAGGGACAGGGAGCAATCAGCCCCAGCATTTT. The J gene is TRBJ1-5, the V gene TRBV2, with 9 bases fitting TRBD1. With V trimmed by 6 bases and J by 1 base, 4 bases remained unmatched. Germline V gene sequence: CDR1 SNHLY, CDR2 FYNNEI. The CDR3 covers 15 residues.

This chain joins TRBV18 and TRBJ1-6; no reliable D call. The CDR3 has 16 amino acids. The germline V and J ends were trimmed by 1 base and 9 bases, with 16 bases remaining between them. The V gene's germline CDR1 is KGHSH and CDR2 LQKENI. The CDR3 loop reads CASSPRPGIGGSPLHF. In DNA form, the CDR3 reads TGTGCCAGCTCACCACGGCCAGGAATTGGTGGTTCACCCCTCCACTTT.

In this sample, this clone turned up a few times. The rearrangement uses TRBV4-2 and TRBJ2-7; 12 positions agree with TRBD2. CDR1 is LGHNA and CDR2 is YNFKEQ in the germline V gene. This CDR3 contains 16 residues. The ends lost 0 bases at V and 10 bases at J; junction bases unmatched: 10. This CDR3 is CASSQDSASGGARQYF. The DNA for the CDR3 is TGTGCCAGCAGCCAAGATTCGGCTAGCGGGGGGGCCAGACAGTACTTC.

The chain joins TRBV19 to TRBJ2-1; 9 positions match TRBD1. Trimming cost V 7 bases and J 5 bases; bases outside gene matches: 6. CDR1 and CDR2 from the germline V gene are LNHDA and SQIVND (reference sequence). The CDR3 consists of 14 residues. In DNA form, the CDR3 reads TGTGCCAGTAAAGCAGGGACAGGGCACAATGAGCAGTTCTTC. This codes for CASKAGTGHNEQFF.

The chain employs TRBV5-1 and TRBJ2-5; 10 bases agree with TRBD1. CDR1 and CDR2 (germline): SGHRS, YFSETQ. The CDR3 is made up of 16 amino acids. The V and J ends lost 4 bases and 5 bases, in that order; junction bases with no gene match: 11. The CDR3 nucleotides are TGCGCCAGCAGCAGGGACAGGGGTTTGGGGTCCGAGACCCAGTACTTC. This codes for CASSRDRGLGSETQYF.

J is TRBJ1-2 and V is TRBV5-8; the D gene is possibly TRBD1 (5 bases). Trimming shortened V by 4 bases and J by 5 bases, and 18 bases separated the two germline ends. The CDR3 is 15 residues long. In germline, CDR1 is SGHTS, CDR2 YDEGEE. The CDR3 loop reads CASSPSPQGIYGYTF. The CDR3 DNA reads TGTGCCAGCAGCCCCAGCCCCCAGGGAATTTATGGCTACACCTTC.

The chain joins TRBV27 to TRBJ2-2; 9 positions agree with TRBD1. CDR3 length: 15 residues. Trimming at V came to 5 bases and at J to 5 bases, leaving 6 bases not matched to a gene. Germline CDR1 MNHEY, CDR2 SMNVEV (reference sequence). CDR3 in DNA: TGTGCCAGCAGTGCACAGGGGGCGCTTACCGGGGAGCTGTTTTTT. Translation: CASSAQGALTGELFF.

The chain has TRBV25-1 and TRBJ1-2; TRBD1 matches at 8 bases. V was clipped by 4 bases and J by 7 bases; unmatched bases: 8. The germline V gene encodes CDR1 MGHDK and CDR2 SYGVNS. This CDR3 is built from 14 residues. The CDR3 DNA reads TGTGCCAGCAGTGGGTCGACAGGGGTGAGTGGCTACACCTTC. The encoded protein is CASSGSTGVSGYTF.

This chain links TRBV7-3 with TRBJ1-2; TRBD1 is a possible D gene (5 bases). Trimming took 5 bases from V and 8 from J, leaving 12 bases between them. This CDR3 has 12 residues. CDR1 SGHTA and CDR2 FQGTGA come from the germline V gene. For the CDR3, the DNA is TGTGCCAGCAGCAAAGACAGAAAGGGCTACACCTTC. It specifies CASSKDRKGYTF.

The chain recombines TRBV4-1 with TRBJ1-2; 8 bases match TRBD1. The germline gives CDR1 MGHRA, CDR2 YSYEKL. J gave up 4 bases and V 3 bases, and 4 bases lay outside the gene matches. CDR3 length: 14 residues. Here the CDR3 reads CASSHLDRGYGYTF. Written as DNA, the CDR3 is TGCGCCAGCAGCCACCTCGACAGGGGCTATGGCTACACCTTC.

This clone appeared once. The gene calls are TRBV5-1 and TRBJ1-2; D is perhaps TRBD1 (5 bases). The CDR3 totals 17 residues. Germline V gene data show CDR1 as SGHRS and CDR2 as YFSETQ. Trimming left V 2 bases short and J 5 bases short, with 22 bases between. The CDR3 is CASSFQAMETALYGYTF. Written as DNA, the CDR3 is TGCGCCAGCAGCTTCCAGGCCATGGAGACAGCGTTATATGGCTACACCTTC.

The chain couples TRBV6-1 to TRBJ1-5; 10 nucleotides match TRBD1. The CDR3 sequence is 15 residues long. V lost 3 bases and J lost 5; bases outside the gene matches: 4. The germline CDR1 and CDR2 sequences are MNHNS and SASEGT. CDR3 protein: CASSESGQGYQPQHF. CDR3 DNA: TGTGCCAGCAGTGAGTCGGGACAGGGGTATCAGCCCCAGCATTTT.

The rearrangement uses TRBV3-1 (or the pseudogene TRBV3-2) and TRBJ1-3, with a tentative D call TRBD1 (5 bases). The CDR3 has 18 amino acids. The germline V and J ends were trimmed by 0 bases and 4 bases, with 19 bases remaining between them. Germline CDR1 LGHDT, CDR2 YNNKEL (reference sequence). The chain's CDR3 is CASSQEWAGGVTGNTIYF. DNA for the CDR3: TGTGCCAGCAGCCAAGAGTGGGCTGGGGGGGTCACCGGAAACACCATATATTTT.

This chain connects TRBV7-8 to TRBJ2-3, with TRBD1 identical over 7 bases. The length of the CDR3 is 14 residues. Germline V CDR1 and CDR2: SGHVS, FQNEAQ. J lost 5 bases, V lost 5 bases, and 7 bases had no gene match. CDR3 in amino acids: CASSGRGSGDTQYF. For the CDR3, the DNA is TGTGCCAGCAGCGGCAGGGGGTCGGGAGATACGCAGTATTTT.

The V and J genes are TRBV5-4 and TRBJ2-1, with 9 positions matching TRBD2. The CDR3 consists of 18 residues. CDR1 SGHNT and CDR2 YYREEE come from the germline V gene (reference sequence). The trim removed 0 bases at V and 1 base at J, leaving 8 bases unmatched. Here the CDR3 DNA reads TGTGCCAGCAGCTTGGGAGGTAGCGGGGGTGAATCCTACAATGAGCAGTTCTTC. This sequence encodes CASSLGGSGGESYNEQFF.

The V and J genes are TRBV5-1 and TRBJ2-2; TRBD1 matches 9 bases. V shed 5 bases, J shed 1 base, and the junction held 6 bases outside the gene matches. Looked up from germline, CDR1 is SGHRS and CDR2 is YFSETQ. The CDR3 consists of 16 residues. CDR3 region: CASSYTGGVNTGELFF. The DNA for the CDR3 is TGCGCCAGCAGTTACACAGGGGGCGTGAACACCGGGGAGCTGTTTTTT. The full variable domain, rest sourced from reference TRBV5-1 and TRBJ2-2, is KAGVTQTPRYLIKTRGQQVTLSCSPISGHRSVSWYQQTPGQGLQFLFEYFSETQRNKGNFPGRFSGRQFSNSRSEMNVSTLELGDSALYLCASSYTGGVNTGELFFGEGSRLTVL.

The chain is built from TRBV6-6 and TRBJ2-1, with D unresolved. The CDR3 length is 16 residues. The V gene's germline CDR1 is MNHNY and CDR2 SVGAGI (reference sequence). V was trimmed by 2 bases and J by 3 bases, leaving 14 bases between them. This CDR3 reads CASSYHPTDYYNEQFF. CDR3 nucleotides: TGTGCCAGCAGTTACCACCCTACAGATTACTACAATGAGCAGTTCTTC.

V usage is TRBV2 and J usage is TRBJ2-1, with D hard to call. Deletions cut 6 bases from V and 4 bases from J, with 7 bases between. The CDR3 contains 12 residues. Germline CDR1 SNHLY, CDR2 FYNNEI. DNA for the CDR3: TGTGCCAGCAGCCAGTGGTACAATGAGCAGTTCTTC. It yields the protein CASSQWYNEQFF.

The chain joins TRBV19 to TRBJ2-6; a weak D match, TRBD1 (6 bases). Trimming left V 5 bases short and J 0 bases short, with 11 bases between. The CDR3 totals 16 residues. Per the germline V gene, CDR1 is LNHDA and CDR2 is SQIVND (reference sequence). DNA for the CDR3: TGTGCCAGTAGTGAGGGGGAAGGCTCTGGGGCCAACGTCCTGACTTTC. Residues: CASSEGEGSGANVLTF. The full variable domain, rest sourced from reference TRBV19 and TRBJ2-6, is DGGITQSPKYLFRKEGQNVTLSCEQNLNHDAMYWYRQDPGQGLRLIYYSQIVNDFQKGDIAEGYSVSREKKESFPLTVTSAQKNPTAFYLCASSEGEGSGANVLTFGAGSRLTVL.

The count of this clone is one. The chain has TRBV3-1 (or the pseudogene TRBV3-2) and TRBJ2-1; 9 bases align to TRBD1. Germline V gene lookup returns CDR1 LGHDT and CDR2 YNNKEL (reference sequence). The CDR3 has 16 amino acids. With V trimmed by 0 bases and J by 3 bases, 3 bases remained unmatched. The CDR3 DNA sequence: TGTGCCAGCAGCCAAGACCCGGGACAGGGCTACAATGAGCAGTTCTTC. This codes for CASSQDPGQGYNEQFF.

The chain is built from TRBV7-2 and TRBJ1-1; no clear D gene. In germline, CDR1 is SGHTA, CDR2 FQGNSA. The V end was cut by 1 base, the J end by 3 bases, with 12 bases between. This CDR3 spans 15 amino acids. The CDR3 bases are TGTGCCAGCAGCTTAGAGCTGGGGAGGTACACTGAAGCTTTCTTT. Translation: CASSLELGRYTEAFF.

This chain links TRBV11-2 with TRBJ1-1; weak D call: TRBD1 (5 bases). The CDR3 totals 15 residues. V lost 5 bases and J lost 6, with 19 bases in between. The germline gives CDR1 SGHAT, CDR2 FQNNGV. The CDR3 here is CASSLQAGWGAEAFF. The CDR3 DNA follows: TGTGCCAGCAGCCTACAGGCGGGATGGGGAGCTGAAGCTTTCTTT. Based on the CDR3 plus reference TRBV11-2 and TRBJ1-1, the full variable domain is EAGVAQSPRYKIIEKRQSVAFWCNPISGHATLYWYQQILGQGPKLLIQFQNNGVVDDSQLPKDRFSAERLKGVDSTLKIQPAKLEDSAVYLCASSLQAGWGAEAFFGQGTRLTVV.

This chain connects TRBV14 to TRBJ2-1; 9 positions agree with TRBD1. The CDR3 length is 18 residues. V lost 4 bases to trimming and J lost 8 bases; unmatched junction nucleotides: 18. The germline V gene encodes CDR1 SGHDN and CDR2 FVKESK. CDR3 protein: CASSPELWRGTGLYEQFF. The CDR3, as DNA: TGTGCCAGCAGCCCAGAACTTTGGCGGGGGACAGGGTTGTATGAGCAGTTCTTC. The entire variable domain, with the rest obtained from reference TRBV14 and TRBJ2-1, is as follows: EAGVTQFPSHSVIEKGQTVTLRCDPISGHDNLYWYRRVMGKEIKFLLHFVKESKQDESGMPNNRFLAERTGGTYSTLKVQPAELEDSGVYFCASSPELWRGTGLYEQFFGPGTRLTVL.

The count of this clone is one. The chain uses TRBV11-3 and TRBJ2-1, with unresolved D. The CDR3 has 13 amino acids. Trimming cost V 0 bases and J 4 bases, with 4 bases left between them. Germline CDR1 reads SGHNT; CDR2 reads YENEEA. The CDR3 reads CASSLDRYNEQFF. CDR3 bases: TGTGCCAGCAGCTTAGACAGGTACAATGAGCAGTTCTTC.

The gene calls are TRBV5-5 and TRBJ2-3, with 8 bases lining up with TRBD1. The CDR3 totals 15 residues. V trimming: 0 bases; J trimming: 2 bases; junction bases outside the gene matches: 2. Germline V CDR1 and CDR2: SGHKS, YYEKEE (reference sequence). In DNA, the CDR3 is TGTGCCAGCAGCTTGGGACAGGGGAACACAGATACGCAGTATTTT. Encoded protein: CASSLGQGNTDTQYF.

This chain links TRBV2 with TRBJ2-3; 9 bases match TRBD2. The J segment lost 5 bases and the V segment lost 7 bases, leaving 4 bases of the junction unmatched. The CDR3 consists of 13 residues. Germline loops: CDR1 SNHLY, CDR2 FYNNEI. CDR3 amino acids: CASNAGGRDTQYF. Written as DNA, the CDR3 is TGTGCCAGCAACGCGGGGGGGAGAGATACGCAGTATTTT.